This T cell receptor (beta chain) was recovered during a study of regulatory T cells in long-lasting Graves disease. Assembly of TCR beta libraries relied on iRepertoire HTBI primers together with Arm-PCR of CDR3 regions. TCRdb reanalysed the multiplex PCR reads using MiXCR and keeps one entry per CDR3 protein. There are some 490,000 distinct CDR3 sequences in the sample; approximately 12% occur only once, and 8.9% lies in the top ten. The CDR3 is made up of 16 amino acids. Germline V lookup: CDR1 KGHSH, CDR2 LQKENI. Trimming pared 2 bases from V and 3 bases from J, leaving 11 bases between. Regarding time point: newly diagnosed GD, antithyroid drugs for less than 3 months. PBMCs were the source of the RNA used for TCR sequencing. Another study also made use of these data, one on T cells in Graves' hyperthyroidism and ophthalmopathy.

This clonotype originated in a woman under 40 with Graves disease. Sequenced here: peripheral blood mononuclear cells (PBMCs), sampled at new diagnosis, from a patient treated with antithyroid drugs. The chain joins TRBV18 to TRBJ2-6; D is undetermined. CDR3 bases: TGTGCCAGCTCACCAAGGGTTGGTGGTGGGGCCAACGTCCTGACTTTC. This codes for CASSPRVGGGANVLTF.